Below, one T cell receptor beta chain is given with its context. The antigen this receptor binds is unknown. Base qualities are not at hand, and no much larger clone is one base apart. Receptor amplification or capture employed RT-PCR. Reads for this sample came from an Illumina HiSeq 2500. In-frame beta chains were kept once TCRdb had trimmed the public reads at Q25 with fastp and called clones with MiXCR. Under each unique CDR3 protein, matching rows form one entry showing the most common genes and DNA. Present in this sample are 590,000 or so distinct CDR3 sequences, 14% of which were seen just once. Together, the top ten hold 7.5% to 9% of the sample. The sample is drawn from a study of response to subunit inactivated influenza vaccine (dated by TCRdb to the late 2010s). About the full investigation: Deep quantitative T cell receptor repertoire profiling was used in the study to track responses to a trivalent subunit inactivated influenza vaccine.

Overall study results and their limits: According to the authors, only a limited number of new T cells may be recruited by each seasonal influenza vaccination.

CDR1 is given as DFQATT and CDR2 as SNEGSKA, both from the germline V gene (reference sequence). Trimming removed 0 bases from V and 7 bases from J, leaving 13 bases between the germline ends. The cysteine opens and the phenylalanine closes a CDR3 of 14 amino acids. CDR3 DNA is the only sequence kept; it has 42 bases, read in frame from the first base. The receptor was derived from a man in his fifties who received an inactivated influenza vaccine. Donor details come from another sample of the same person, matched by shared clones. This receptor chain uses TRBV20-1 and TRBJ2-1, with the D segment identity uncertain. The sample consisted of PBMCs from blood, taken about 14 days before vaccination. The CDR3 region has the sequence CSARDSTFPNEQFF. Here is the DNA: TGCAGTGCTAGAGATTCAACTTTCCCGAATGAGCAGTTCTTC.